This TCR beta chain was documented in a study of cytomegalovirus exposure and HLA in healthy donors. As for the study in general: Membership in the Caucasian-associated ancestry cluster was found for about 84% of about 430 genotyped donors. Notes on the study in general: A later examination showed that TCR association rates differed by HLA locus, with DRB1 most and HLA-C fewest. Other equally common chains were less clonally expanded than HLA-associated TCR beta chains, a later analysis showed.

Comments on this clone: Its specificity is unknown.

Vbeta (60) and Jbeta (13) primers were used in the PCR. Libraries were prepared by immunoSEQ multiplex PCR; TCRdb keeps only in-frame clonotypes and omits some of them. This sample's table has around 77,000 clones. CDR1 and CDR2 (germline): LNHDA, SQIVND (reference sequence). V dropped 8 bases and J dropped 8; count of bases not matched to a gene: 3. This CDR3 has 11 amino acids. Material: PBMCs. The receptor was derived from a middle-aged man in good health and CMV-seropositive. The genes are TRBV19 and TRBJ1-2; TRBD1 agrees at 9 bases. The CDR3 coding sequence is TGTGCCAGTCTGGACAGGGGAGGCTACACCTTC. Protein sequence: CASLDRGGYTF.